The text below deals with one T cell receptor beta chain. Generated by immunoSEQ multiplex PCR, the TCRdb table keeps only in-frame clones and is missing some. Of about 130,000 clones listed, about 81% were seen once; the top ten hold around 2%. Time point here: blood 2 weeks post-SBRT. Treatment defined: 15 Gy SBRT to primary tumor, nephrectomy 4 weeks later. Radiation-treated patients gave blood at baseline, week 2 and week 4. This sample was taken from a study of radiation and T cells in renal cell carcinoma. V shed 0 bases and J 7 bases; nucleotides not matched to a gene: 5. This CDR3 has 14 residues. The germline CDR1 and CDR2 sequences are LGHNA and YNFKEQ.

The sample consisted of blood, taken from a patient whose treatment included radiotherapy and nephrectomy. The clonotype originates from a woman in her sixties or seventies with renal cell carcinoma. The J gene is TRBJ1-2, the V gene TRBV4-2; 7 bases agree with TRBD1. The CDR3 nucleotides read TGTGCCAGCAGCCAAGAAGGCACAGGGGCTGGCTACACCTTC. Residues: CASSQEGTGAGYTF.